The 17 T cell receptor beta chains in this list originate from one sample, sequenced in a study of shared clonotypes between healthy human individuals. Profiled with immunoSEQ multiplex PCR; TCRdb holds only in-frame clones, not every one. Altogether 2 million to 3 million clones are present, under 95% being singletons, with the ten largest covering 0.36%. The sample was naive CD4+ T cells from PBMCs. Noted subset: CD45RA+ positively selected. The receptors originated from a man younger than 30 in good health. Some clones in this sample may be carry-over from other donors' samples.

The chain joins TRBV9 to TRBJ2-5; the D gene could be TRBD1 or TRBD2 (7 bases each). The germline CDR1 and CDR2 sequences are SGDLS and YYNGEE. Deletions cut 0 bases from V and 4 bases from J, with 16 bases between. The CDR3 sequence is 16 residues long. The DNA for the CDR3 is TGTGCCAGCAGCGTAGCAGGGGGAGGGCCTCCAGAGACCCAGTACTTC. This encodes CASSVAGGGPPETQYF.

The chain recombines TRBV6-5 with TRBJ2-5; possibly TRBD1 for D (5 bases). Trimming took off 2 bases at V and 4 bases at J, with 11 bases between the two ends. Germline CDR1 reads MNHEY; CDR2 reads SVGAGI. This CDR3 is 14 amino acids long. CDR3 region: CASSYGASRETQYF. CDR3 nucleotides: TGTGCCAGCAGTTACGGGGCCAGTCGAGAGACCCAGTACTTC.

This chain connects TRBV27 to TRBJ1-4; D is possibly TRBD1 (6 bases). Per the germline V gene, CDR1 is MNHEY and CDR2 is SMNVEV (reference sequence). The CDR3 covers 15 residues. V lost 5 bases and J lost 6, with 16 bases in between. The CDR3 sequence is CASSLRGAWDEKLFF. For the CDR3, the DNA is TGTGCCAGCAGTCTACGGGGGGCATGGGATGAAAAACTGTTTTTT.

CDR3 DNA sequence: TGTGCCAGCAGCTTGGACAGACTAGCGGTCAGCTCCTACGAGCAGTACTTC. Protein sequence: CASSLDRLAVSSYEQYF. V and J are TRBV5-4 and TRBJ2-7, with 9 bases fitting TRBD2. This CDR3 contains 17 residues. CDR1 and CDR2 (germline): SGHNT, YYREEE (reference sequence). V was clipped by 0 bases and J by 0 bases; unmatched bases: 7.

The gene calls are TRBV30 and TRBJ2-2; D remains unclear. In germline, CDR1 is GTSNPN, CDR2 SVGIG (reference sequence). V lost 3 bases, J lost 0 bases, and 8 bases lay in between. The CDR3 has 14 residues. The CDR3 protein is CAWRRVANTGELFF. The CDR3 DNA follows: TGTGCCTGGAGACGGGTAGCGAACACCGGGGAGCTGTTTTTT.

The J gene is TRBJ2-1, the V gene TRBV5-4, with D possibly being TRBD1 (5 bases). The V and J ends lost 4 bases and 10 bases respectively, with 15 bases between them. The CDR3 has 13 amino acids. Germline V lookup: CDR1 SGHNT, CDR2 YYREEE (reference sequence). In DNA form, the CDR3 reads TGTGCCAGCAGCATTCGACAGCAGGAAGAGCAGTTCTTC. Protein sequence: CASSIRQQEEQFF.

The gene calls are TRBV2 and TRBJ1-3; a possible D gene is TRBD1 (5 bases). CDR1 is SNHLY, CDR2 FYNNEI, per germline. CDR3 size: 13 residues. Deletions cut 7 bases from V and 8 bases from J, with 15 bases between. The CDR3 coding sequence is TGTGCCAGCATTCTGGCTCGGGGGGACACCATATATTTT. Translated: CASILARGDTIYF.

The chain uses TRBV9 and TRBJ2-7; possible D gene TRBD1, 6 bases. The germline V gene encodes CDR1 SGDLS and CDR2 YYNGEE. V was cut by 3 bases and J by 0 bases, with 13 bases left in between. The length of the CDR3 is 15 residues. This CDR3 reads CASSAGTSSSYEQYF. The CDR3 DNA is TGTGCCAGCAGCGCCGGGACATCGAGCTCCTACGAGCAGTACTTC.

This chain connects TRBV7-9 to TRBJ2-1, with 11 bases lining up with TRBD2. This CDR3 spans 15 amino acids. V trimming: 3 bases; J trimming: 7 bases; junction bases outside the gene matches: 5. CDR1 SEHNR and CDR2 FQNEAQ come from the germline V gene (reference sequence). The CDR3 DNA follows: TGTGCCAGCAGCTTGGCTAGCGGGAGGATGAATGAGCAGTTCTTC. Encoded protein: CASSLASGRMNEQFF.

CDR3 amino acids: CASSLEASGRGEQYF. The CDR3 nucleotides read TGTGCCAGCAGCTTAGAGGCTAGCGGGAGAGGCGAGCAGTACTTC. The chain is built from TRBV11-2 and TRBJ2-7; 10 nucleotides align to TRBD2. The CDR3 is 15 amino acids. Germline V lookup: CDR1 SGHAT, CDR2 FQNNGV. V dropped 0 bases and J dropped 6; count of bases not matched to a gene: 5.

This clone was counted between two and nine times. This chain connects TRBV2 to TRBJ1-2; D is ambiguous. This CDR3 has 11 residues. The germline V gene has CDR1 SNHLY and CDR2 FYNNEI. The V gene lost 2 bases and the J gene lost 8 bases, with 6 bases spanning the gap. CDR3 protein: CASSEWQGYTF. Here the CDR3 DNA reads TGTGCCAGCAGTGAATGGCAGGGCTACACCTTC.

This clone showed up just once. The chain is built from TRBV5-1 and TRBJ1-4; maybe TRBD1 (6 bases). The CDR3 spans 17 residues. CDR1 and CDR2 from the germline V gene are SGHRS and YFSETQ. Trimming took off 0 bases at V and 7 bases at J, with 19 bases between the two ends. The CDR3 spells CASSLAVSAGVGEKLFF. Written as DNA, the CDR3 is TGCGCCAGCAGCTTGGCTGTGTCAGCAGGGGTAGGTGAAAAACTGTTTTTT.

The chain has TRBV5-8 and TRBJ2-5; D gene uncertain. The CDR3 sequence is 12 residues long. Germline CDR1 is SGHTS and CDR2 is YDEGEE. The V end was cut by 4 bases, the J end by 5 bases, with 9 bases between. This CDR3 reads CASSNLGETQYF. CDR3 nucleotide sequence: TGTGCCAGCAGCAATCTAGGGGAGACCCAGTACTTC. Full variable domain (rest looked up from reference TRBV5-8 and TRBJ2-5): EAGVTQSPTHLIKTRGQQATLRCSPISGHTSVYWYQQALGLGLQFLLWYDEGEERNRGNFPPRFSGRQFPNYSSELNVNALELEDSALYLCASSNLGETQYFGPGTRLLVL.

The chain has TRBV28 and TRBJ2-7; D unresolved. The CDR3 covers 19 residues. V was cut by 1 base and J by 0 bases, with 22 bases left in between. CDR1 is MDHEN, CDR2 SYDVKM, per germline. The chain's CDR3 is CASSLFDLKGRTSSYEQYF. The CDR3 DNA follows: TGTGCCAGCAGTTTATTCGATTTGAAGGGCCGAACAAGCTCCTACGAGCAGTACTTC.

The chain couples TRBV6-5 to TRBJ1-2; TRBD1 might be the D (5 bases). This CDR3 comprises 15 residues. V dropped 6 bases and J dropped 6 bases, with 20 bases sitting between them. Per the germline V gene, CDR1 is MNHEY and CDR2 is SVGAGI. The CDR3 region is CASSRPRARVDGYTF. DNA for the CDR3: TGTGCCAGCAGCCGCCCCCGGGCCAGGGTTGATGGCTACACCTTC.

V usage is TRBV6-5 and J usage is TRBJ1-1; 7 nucleotides agree with TRBD1. J lost 0 bases, V lost 8 bases, and 6 bases had no gene match. Germline values: CDR1 MNHEY, CDR2 SVGAGI. The length of the CDR3 is 14 residues. DNA for the CDR3: TGTGCCAGCCAGGGGAGGGGGCTGAACACTGAAGCTTTCTTT. This gives the protein CASQGRGLNTEAFF.

The rearrangement uses TRBV5-1 and TRBJ2-3, with 8 nucleotides matching TRBD1. Trimming at V came to 4 bases and at J to 4 bases, leaving 5 bases not matched to a gene. The CDR3 runs 14 residues. Germline V gene sequence: CDR1 SGHRS, CDR2 YFSETQ. The CDR3 sequence is CASSAMTGADTQYF. CDR3 nucleotides: TGCGCCAGCAGCGCGATGACAGGGGCAGATACGCAGTATTTT.